The clone carrying this T cell receptor (beta chain) was counted between two and nine times. The antigen is not known. The CDR3 is 12 residues long. Germline V gene lookup returns CDR1 MDHEN and CDR2 SYDVKM. The germline V and J ends were trimmed by 4 bases and 6 bases, with 9 bases remaining between them. This sample was taken from a study of CD8 T cells in ankylosing spondylitis. The study, taken as a whole, reports: Some of the motif variants had earlier been found in reactive arthritis patients' fluid and blood. Disease-linked clones, CD8+, were relatively rare in peripheral blood. Significant enrichment of disease-linked clones was reportedly seen in matched ankylosing spondylitis synovial fluid. Blood of patients with ankylosing spondylitis appeared to be characterized by a TCR beta motif of several highly homologous variants.

Making use of molecular barcodes, quantitative 5'-RACE generated TCR beta libraries. MiXCR was run by TCRdb on the 5' RACE reads, yielding one entry per CDR3 protein. The repertoire has around 770,000 distinct CDR3 sequences, approximately 12% of them found once; the top ten carry 0.51%. This chain links TRBV28 with TRBJ2-5; D perhaps matches TRBD1 (5 bases). This clonotype originated in a male donor with ankylosing spondylitis. The source material was blood, either unsorted or a sorted T cell fraction (not recorded which). CDR3 bases: TGTGCCAGCAGTTCCCCAGGGAAGACCCAGTACTTC. Translating it yields CASSSPGKTQYF.